What follows is one T cell receptor (beta chain) and its context. Its specificity is not known. This table comes from immunoSEQ multiplex PCR, and its TCRdb copy is limited to in-frame clones, with some not included. The repertoire holds 200,000 or so clones, with 85% to 95% as singletons. Looked up from germline, CDR1 is ENHRY and CDR2 is SYGVKD. This CDR3 is 15 amino acids long. V was trimmed by 5 bases and J by 0 bases, leaving 11 bases between them. The record originates from a study of T cell responses to AZD1222 COVID-19 vaccine. Study observations and caveats: The donors showed a predominance of white British ancestry and of females, with possible underestimation of clonal diversity. Close to half of all spike-specific TCRs reportedly target regions of the variants that are unmutated.

Pooled samples include second doses given at about 4 or 12 weeks. The sequences come from peripheral blood, collected 28 days after the second AZD1222 dose. This rearrangement joins TRBV10-3 to TRBJ1-3; TRBD1 might be the D (6 bases). The TCR was taken from an adult who received the AZD1222 COVID-19 vaccine. CDR3 in amino acids: CAISKTGDSGNTIYF. The CDR3 nucleotides read TGTGCCATCAGTAAGACAGGCGACTCTGGAAACACCATATATTTT.